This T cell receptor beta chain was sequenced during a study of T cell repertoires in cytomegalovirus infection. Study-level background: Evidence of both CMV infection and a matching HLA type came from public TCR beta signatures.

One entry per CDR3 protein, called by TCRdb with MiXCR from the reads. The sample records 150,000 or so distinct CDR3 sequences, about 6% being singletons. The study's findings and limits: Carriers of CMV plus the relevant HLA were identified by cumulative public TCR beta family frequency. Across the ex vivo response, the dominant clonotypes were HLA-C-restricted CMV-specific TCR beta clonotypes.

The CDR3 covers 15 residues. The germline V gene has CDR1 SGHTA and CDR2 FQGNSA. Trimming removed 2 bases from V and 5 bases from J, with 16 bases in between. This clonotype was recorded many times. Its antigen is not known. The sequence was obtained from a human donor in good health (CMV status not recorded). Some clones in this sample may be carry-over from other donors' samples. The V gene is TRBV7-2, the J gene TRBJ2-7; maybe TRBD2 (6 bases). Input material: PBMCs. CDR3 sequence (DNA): TGTGCCAGCAGCTTAAGGGGCTTAGCGGCTGACGAGCAGTACTTC. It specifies CASSLRGLAADEQYF.